The T cell receptor beta chain described here comes from a study of CD4 T cells in relation to SARS-CoV-2 and coronaviruses. Study-level information: Controls used an HIV-1 Nef peptide pool or no peptide.

The CDR3 spans 14 residues. J lost 6 bases, V lost 2 bases, and 3 bases had no gene match. Germline V gene lookup returns CDR1 SGHTA and CDR2 FQGTGA. Before the COVID-19 pandemic, during about 2011-2018, CD4+ T cells were taken from unexposed donors. The cells were cultured for approximately ten days before CD4+ T cells were isolated. As cell numbers allowed, unexposed-donor CD4+ T cells faced SARS-CoV-2 S/N and four cold-coronavirus spikes. Approximately 1.9 million PBMCs per well were cultured with approximately 9.2 IU/ml IL-2. Sequencing used immunoSEQ multiplex PCR; TCRdb keeps in-frame clones, though not all of them. This sample has about 22,000 clones, with approximately 82% found just once. Study results and limitations: This crossreactivity analysis covered spike protein alone, no other viral proteins.

As to this clone: What it binds is unknown.

The sequenced sample consisted of CD4+ T cells from PBMCs, cultured in vitro. J is TRBJ2-1 and V is TRBV7-3; 8 bases are shared with TRBD2. This receptor was obtained from a human donor in good health. CDR3 DNA: TGTGCCAGCAGCTTAGTGGCGGGAGGCAATGAGCAGTTCTTC. This sequence encodes CASSLVAGGNEQFF.